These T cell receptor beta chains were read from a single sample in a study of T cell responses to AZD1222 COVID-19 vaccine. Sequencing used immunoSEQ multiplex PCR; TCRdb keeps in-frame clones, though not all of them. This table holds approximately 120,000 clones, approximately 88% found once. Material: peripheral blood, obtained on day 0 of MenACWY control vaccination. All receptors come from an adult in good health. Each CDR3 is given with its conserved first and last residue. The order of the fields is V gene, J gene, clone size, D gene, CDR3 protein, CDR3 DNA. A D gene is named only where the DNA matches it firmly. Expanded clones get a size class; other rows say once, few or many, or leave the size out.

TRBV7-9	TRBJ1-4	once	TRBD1	CASSPTQGANEKLFF	TGTGCCAGCAGCCCTACACAGGGGGCTAATGAAAAACTGTTTTTT
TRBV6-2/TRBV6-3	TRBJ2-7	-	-	CASSYSYYEQYF	TGTGCCAGCAGTTACTCCTACTACGAGCAGTACTTC
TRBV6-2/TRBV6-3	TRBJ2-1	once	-	CASSYSNLRGSYNEQFF	TGTGCCAGCAGTTACTCGAATCTGCGGGGATCCTACAATGAGCAGTTCTTC
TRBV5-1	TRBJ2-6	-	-	CASSLSQASGANVLTF	TGCGCCAGCAGCCTCTCGCAGGCCTCTGGGGCCAACGTCCTGACTTTC
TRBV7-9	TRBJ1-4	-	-	CASSNMGGFNEKLFF	TGTGCCAGCAGCAACATGGGGGGTTTCAATGAAAAACTGTTTTTT
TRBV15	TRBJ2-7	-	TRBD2	CATSRGRTSGAHEQYF	TGTGCCACCAGCAGAGGGAGGACTAGCGGGGCCCACGAGCAGTACTTC
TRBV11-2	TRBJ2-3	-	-	CASSWGGVTDTQYF	TGTGCCAGCAGCTGGGGTGGGGTGACAGATACGCAGTATTTT
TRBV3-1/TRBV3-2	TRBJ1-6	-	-	CASSPTGDSPLHF	TGTGCCAGCAGCCCCACTGGGGATTCACCCCTCCACTTT
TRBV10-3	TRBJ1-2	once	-	CAISEVGQLYGYTF	TGTGCCATCAGCGAGGTCGGACAACTCTATGGCTACACCTTC
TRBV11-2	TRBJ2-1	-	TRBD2	CASSFLAGGQGNEQFF	TGTGCCAGCAGCTTCCTAGCGGGGGGCCAGGGGAATGAGCAGTTCTTC
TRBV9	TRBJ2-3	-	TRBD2	CASSSGTSRTTDTQYF	TGTGCCAGCAGCTCCGGGACTAGCAGAACCACAGATACGCAGTATTTT
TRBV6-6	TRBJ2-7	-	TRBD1	CASSNHGTGGYEQYF	TGTGCCAGCAGTAATCACGGGACAGGGGGCTACGAGCAGTACTTC
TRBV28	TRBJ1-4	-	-	CASSLLYVRDPKLVGKLFF	TGTGCCAGCAGTTTACTCTATGTCCGGGACCCCAAACTGGTAGGAAAACTGTTTTTT
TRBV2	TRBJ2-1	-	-	CASSEMSGQSSYNEQFF	TGTGCCAGCAGTGAAATGAGCGGCCAGAGCTCCTACAATGAGCAGTTCTTC
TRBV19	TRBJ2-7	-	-	CASSLTDTYEQYF	TGTGCCAGTAGCCTGACGGATACCTACGAGCAGTACTTC
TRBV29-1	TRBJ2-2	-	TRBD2	CSVQFRLAGGELFF	TGCAGCGTTCAATTCCGGCTAGCGGGAGGGGAGCTGTTTTTT
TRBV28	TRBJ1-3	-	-	CASSPQYNSYTIYF	TGTGCCAGCAGTCCCCAATATAATTCGTACACCATATATTTT
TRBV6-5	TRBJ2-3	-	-	CASSYSYGTDTQYF	TGTGCCAGCAGTTACTCGTATGGCACAGATACGCAGTATTTT
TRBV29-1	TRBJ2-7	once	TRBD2	CSVLSPGTSGTDEQYF	TGCAGCGTTCTATCCCCCGGGACTAGCGGGACTGACGAGCAGTACTTC
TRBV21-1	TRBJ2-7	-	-	CASSEDREAKSSEQYF	TGTGCCAGCAGCGAAGACAGGGAAGCAAAAAGTAGCGAGCAGTACTTC
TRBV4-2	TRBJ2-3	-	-	CASSLKSLADTQYF	TGTGCCAGCAGCCTCAAGAGCTTAGCAGATACGCAGTATTTT
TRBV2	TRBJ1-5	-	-	CASRDRGYQPQHF	TGTGCCAGCAGGGATAGGGGCTATCAGCCCCAGCATTTT
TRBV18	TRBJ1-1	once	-	CASKRTNTEAFF	TGTGCCAGCAAACGGACGAACACTGAAGCTTTCTTT
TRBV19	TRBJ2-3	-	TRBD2	CASSRLAGGSTDTQYF	TGTGCCAGTAGTCGACTAGCGGGGGGGAGCACAGATACGCAGTATTTT
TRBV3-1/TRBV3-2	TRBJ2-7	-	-	CASSHLQQGSDEQYF	TGTGCCAGCAGCCATCTCCAACAGGGCTCGGACGAGCAGTACTTC
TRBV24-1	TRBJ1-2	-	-	CATSVGDYGYTF	TGTGCCACCAGTGTCGGGGACTATGGCTACACCTTC
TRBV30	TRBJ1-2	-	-	CAWSIGNYGYTF	TGTGCCTGGAGTATCGGAAACTATGGCTACACCTTC
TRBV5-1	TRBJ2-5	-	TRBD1	CASTLGRTGQETQYF	TGCGCCAGCACCTTGGGAAGGACAGGGCAAGAGACCCAGTACTTC
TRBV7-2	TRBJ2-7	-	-	CASSLGDGRREQYF	TGTGCCAGCAGCTTAGGGGACGGCCGACGGGAGCAGTACTTC